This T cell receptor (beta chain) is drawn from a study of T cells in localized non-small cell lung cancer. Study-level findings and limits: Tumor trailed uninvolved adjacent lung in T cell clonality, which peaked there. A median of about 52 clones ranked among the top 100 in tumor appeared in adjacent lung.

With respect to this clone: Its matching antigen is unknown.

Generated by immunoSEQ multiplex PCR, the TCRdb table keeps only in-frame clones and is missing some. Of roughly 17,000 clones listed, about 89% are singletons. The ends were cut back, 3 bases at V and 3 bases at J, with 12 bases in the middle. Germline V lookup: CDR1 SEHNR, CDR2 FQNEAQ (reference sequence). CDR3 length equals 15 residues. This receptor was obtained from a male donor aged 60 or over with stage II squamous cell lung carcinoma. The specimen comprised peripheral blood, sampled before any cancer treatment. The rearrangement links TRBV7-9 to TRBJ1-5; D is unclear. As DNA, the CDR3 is TGTGCCAGCAGCTTTTTTATGTTCTACAATCAGCCCCAGCATTTT. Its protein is CASSFFMFYNQPQHF.